This passage covers 14 T cell receptor beta chains from one sample sequenced in a study. TCRdb re-analysed the 5' RACE reads in MiXCR, keeping a single row per CDR3 protein. Of a few hundred distinct CDR3 sequences in the sample, roughly 10% were seen once. Specimen: central memory T cells from blood PBMCs. Regarding subset: central memory CD4+ T cells. Receptor source: a male donor with HIV.

The table lists this clonotype with a few counts. This sequence joins TRBV14 and TRBJ2-3; 13 positions match TRBD2. Germline V CDR1 and CDR2: SGHDN, FVKESK. There are 17 residues in the CDR3. Trimming at V came to 3 bases and at J to 6 bases, leaving 9 bases not matched to a gene. The DNA of the CDR3 is TGTGCCAGCAGCCAGATCGGACTAGCGGGAGCATTGGATACGCAGTATTTT. It encodes CASSQIGLAGALDTQYF.

This sequence joins TRBV5-1 and TRBJ2-1, with TRBD1 identical over 8 bases. Germline V gene sequence: CDR1 SGHRS, CDR2 YFSETQ. The CDR3 totals 15 residues. V lost 7 bases to trimming and J lost 3 bases; unmatched junction nucleotides: 9. CDR3 residues: CASFAGGGFYNEQFF. CDR3 sequence (DNA): TGCGCCAGCTTTGCAGGGGGCGGGTTCTACAATGAGCAGTTCTTC.

By frequency in the sample, this clonotype is hyperexpanded. The rearrangement uses TRBV4-2 and TRBJ1-1; the match to TRBD1 covers 7 bases. V shed 4 bases and J 4 bases; nucleotides not matched to a gene: 3. The germline V gene has CDR1 LGHNA and CDR2 YNFKEQ. CDR3 length: 13 residues. CDR3 sequence reads: CASSRDRGTEAFF. CDR3 nucleotides: TGTGCCAGCAGCCGGGACAGAGGCACTGAAGCTTTCTTT.

V is TRBV28 and J is TRBJ1-1; tentative D call: TRBD1 (6 bases). This CDR3 has 15 amino acids. Germline V gene lookup returns CDR1 MDHEN and CDR2 SYDVKM. Trimming removed 5 bases at V and 2 bases at J, with 15 bases between. CDR3 nucleotide sequence: TGTGCCAGCAGTGGAGGGGGAGCGGATAACACTGAAGCTTTCTTT. Residues: CASSGGGADNTEAFF.

This clonotype is labeled large. This chain joins TRBV11-2 and TRBJ2-7, with 9 positions matching TRBD1. The CDR3 runs to 17 residues. Losses at the gene ends were 5 bases for V and 4 bases for J; bases not matched to a gene: 15. Germline values: CDR1 SGHAT, CDR2 FQNNGV. CDR3 loop: CASSPNGGQGGMYEQYF. CDR3 DNA: TGTGCCAGCAGCCCCAACGGGGGACAGGGCGGAATGTACGAGCAGTACTTC.

By its share, this clonotype is large (0.1 to 1%). J is TRBJ1-5 and V is TRBV12-3 or TRBV12-4, with 7 bases fitting TRBD1. There are 14 residues in the CDR3. V lost 7 bases and J lost 0; bases outside the gene matches: 3. This CDR3 reads CASTRTGSNQPQHF. Written as DNA, the CDR3 is TGTGCCAGCACCCGGACAGGTAGCAATCAGCCCCAGCATTTT.

Notes on this clonotype: One end of the junction varies from germline; a read error may be responsible. V and J are TRBV28 and TRBJ1-2; TRBD1 might be the D (6 bases). CDR1 is MDHEN, CDR2 SYDVKM, per germline. There are 15 residues in the CDR3. This CDR3 reads CASSLPTNRVGGHTF. CDR3 coding DNA: TGTGCCAGCAGCCTCCCAACCAACAGGGTGGGTGGCCACACCTTC.

This clonotype has just a few counts. The rearrangement links TRBV28 to TRBJ1-4, with D uncertain. Per the germline V gene, CDR1 is MDHEN and CDR2 is SYDVKM. The V and J ends lost 3 bases and 8 bases respectively, with 13 bases between them. The CDR3 has 14 residues. CDR3 residues: CASSFGRPKEKLFF. In DNA form, the CDR3 reads TGTGCCAGCAGTTTCGGGAGGCCGAAGGAAAAACTGTTTTTT.

This chain uses TRBV12-3 or TRBV12-4 with TRBJ1-1, with D possibly being TRBD1 (5 bases). Trimming shortened V by 3 bases and J by 0 bases, and 11 bases separated the two germline ends. The CDR3 is 15 residues long. The CDR3, as DNA: TGTGCCAGCAGTTTCGAGACAGCGATGAACACTGAAGCTTTCTTT. Translated, it gives CASSFETAMNTEAFF.

CDR3 sequence: CASSYGGRDQPQHF. CDR3 coding DNA: TGTGCCAGCAGTTACGGAGGTAGAGATCAGCCCCAGCATTTT. The chain combines TRBV6-5 with TRBJ1-5; D not resolved. The V gene's germline CDR1 is MNHEY and CDR2 SVGAGI. The CDR3 spans 14 residues. The germline V and J ends were trimmed by 2 bases and 5 bases, with 10 bases remaining between them.

In its sample, this clonotype was seen a few times. The rearrangement uses TRBV4-1 and TRBJ1-1; D call uncertain. Germline lookup yields CDR1 MGHRA and CDR2 YSYEKL. The CDR3 contains 15 residues. The V end was cut by 0 bases, the J end by 4 bases, with 12 bases between. The CDR3, as DNA: TGCGCCAGCAGCCAAGATCAAAGCGGAAGCACTGAAGCTTTCTTT. It is translated as CASSQDQSGSTEAFF.

The chain's CDR3 is CASSSTLTGLPPLHF. CDR3 sequence (DNA): TGTGCCAGCAGTTCAACCCTCACAGGGCTGCCACCCCTCCACTTT. V gene TRBV6-5 combines with J gene TRBJ1-6; weak D call: TRBD1 (6 bases). The length of the CDR3 is 15 residues. The ends were cut back, 4 bases at V and 11 bases at J, with 18 bases in the middle. The germline V gene has CDR1 MNHEY and CDR2 SVGAGI.

This clonotype was seen a few times. J is TRBJ2-7 and V is TRBV4-3, with 8 bases aligning to TRBD2. The CDR3 covers 15 residues. CDR1 and CDR2 from the germline V gene are LGHNA and YSLEER. Losses at the gene ends were 4 bases for V and 2 bases for J; bases not matched to a gene: 7. The CDR3 is CASSPKAGAAYEQYF. The CDR3, as DNA: TGCGCCAGCAGCCCAAAAGCGGGAGCCGCCTACGAGCAGTACTTC.

The chain carries TRBV30 and TRBJ1-1, with unresolved D. The CDR3 length is 15 residues. CDR1 and CDR2 (germline): GTSNPN, SVGIG (reference sequence). V was cut by 0 bases and J by 1 base, with 12 bases left in between. The CDR3 loop is CAWSVVGFRNTEAFF. The CDR3 nucleotides are TGTGCCTGGAGTGTGGTGGGGTTTCGGAACACTGAAGCTTTCTTT.